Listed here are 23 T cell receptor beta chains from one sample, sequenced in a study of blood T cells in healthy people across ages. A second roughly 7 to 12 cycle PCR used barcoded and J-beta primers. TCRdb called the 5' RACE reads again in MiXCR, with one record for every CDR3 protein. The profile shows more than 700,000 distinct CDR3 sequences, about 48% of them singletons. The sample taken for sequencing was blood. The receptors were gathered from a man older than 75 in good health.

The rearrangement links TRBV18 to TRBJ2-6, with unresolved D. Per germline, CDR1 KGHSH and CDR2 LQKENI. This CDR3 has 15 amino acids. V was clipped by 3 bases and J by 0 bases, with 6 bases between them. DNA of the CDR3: TGTGCCAGCTCACCCGGGCACTCTGGGGCCAACGTCCTGACTTTC. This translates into CASSPGHSGANVLTF.

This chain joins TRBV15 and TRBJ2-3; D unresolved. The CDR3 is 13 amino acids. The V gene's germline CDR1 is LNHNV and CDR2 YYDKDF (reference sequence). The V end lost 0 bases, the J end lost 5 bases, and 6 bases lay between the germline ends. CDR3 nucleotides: TGTGCCACCAGCAGAGAAGGTAGAGATACGCAGTATTTT. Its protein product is CATSREGRDTQYF.

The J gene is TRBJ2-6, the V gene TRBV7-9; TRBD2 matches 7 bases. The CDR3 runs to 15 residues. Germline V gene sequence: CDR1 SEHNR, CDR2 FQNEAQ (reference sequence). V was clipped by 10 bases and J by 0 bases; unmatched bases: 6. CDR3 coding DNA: TGTGCCACCCAGCGGGGATCCTCTGGGGCCAACGTCCTGACTTTC. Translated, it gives CATQRGSSGANVLTF. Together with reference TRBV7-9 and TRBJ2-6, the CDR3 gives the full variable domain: DTGVSQNPRHKITKRGQNVTFRCDPISEHNRLYWYRQTLGQGPEFLTYFQNEAQLEKSRLLSDRFSAERPKGSFSTLEIQRTEQGDSAMYLCATQRGSSGANVLTFGAGSRLTVL.

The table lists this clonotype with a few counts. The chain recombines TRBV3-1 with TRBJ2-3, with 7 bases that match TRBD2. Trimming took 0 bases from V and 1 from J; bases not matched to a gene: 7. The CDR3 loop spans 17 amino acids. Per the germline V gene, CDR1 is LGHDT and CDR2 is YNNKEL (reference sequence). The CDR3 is CASSQDPAGVGTDTQYF. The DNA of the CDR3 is TGTGCCAGCAGCCAAGATCCCGCGGGAGTCGGCACAGATACGCAGTATTTT.

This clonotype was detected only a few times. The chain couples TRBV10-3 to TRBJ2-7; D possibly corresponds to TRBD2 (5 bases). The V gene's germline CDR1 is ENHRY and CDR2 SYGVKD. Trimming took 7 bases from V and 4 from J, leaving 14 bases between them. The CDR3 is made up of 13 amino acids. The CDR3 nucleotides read TGTGCCATCACCCGTGGACTCGAATACGAGCAGTACTTC. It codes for CAITRGLEYEQYF.

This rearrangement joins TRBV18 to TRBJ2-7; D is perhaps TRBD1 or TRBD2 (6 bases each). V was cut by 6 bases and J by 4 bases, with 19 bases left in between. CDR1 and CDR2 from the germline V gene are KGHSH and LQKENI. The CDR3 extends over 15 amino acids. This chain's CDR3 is CASSPSGAGPYEQYF. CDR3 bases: TGTGCCAGCTCTCCTTCGGGGGCAGGGCCTTACGAGCAGTACTTC.

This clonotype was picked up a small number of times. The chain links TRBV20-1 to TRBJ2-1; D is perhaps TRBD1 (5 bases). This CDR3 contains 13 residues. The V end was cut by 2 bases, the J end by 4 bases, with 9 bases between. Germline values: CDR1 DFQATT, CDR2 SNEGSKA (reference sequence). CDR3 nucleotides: TGCAGTGCTAGACCTGACAGATACAATGAGCAGTTCTTC. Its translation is CSARPDRYNEQFF.

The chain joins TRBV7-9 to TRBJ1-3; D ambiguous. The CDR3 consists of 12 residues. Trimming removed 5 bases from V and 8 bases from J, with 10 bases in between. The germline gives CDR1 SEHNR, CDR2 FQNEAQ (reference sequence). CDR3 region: CASSDQVDTIYF. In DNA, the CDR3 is TGTGCCAGCAGCGACCAGGTGGACACCATATATTTT.

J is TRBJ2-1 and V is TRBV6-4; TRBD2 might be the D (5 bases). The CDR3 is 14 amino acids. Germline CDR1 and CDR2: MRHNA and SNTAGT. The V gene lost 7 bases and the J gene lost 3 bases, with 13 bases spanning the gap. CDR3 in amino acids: CASTREFGYNEQFF. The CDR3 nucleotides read TGTGCCAGCACCCGGGAATTTGGCTACAATGAGCAGTTCTTC.

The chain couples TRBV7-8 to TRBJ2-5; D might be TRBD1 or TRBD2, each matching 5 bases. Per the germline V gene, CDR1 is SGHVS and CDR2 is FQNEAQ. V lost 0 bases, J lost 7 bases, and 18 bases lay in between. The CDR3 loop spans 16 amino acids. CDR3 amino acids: CASSLASGQRGSTQYF. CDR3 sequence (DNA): TGTGCCAGCAGCTTAGCCAGCGGACAACGAGGCTCGACCCAGTACTTC.

The DNA of the CDR3 is TGTGCCAGCAGCTCCCTCCGTTCCGGACAGGGAGCTAACGATGAGCAGTTCTTC. It yields the protein CASSSLRSGQGANDEQFF. This chain uses TRBV2 with TRBJ2-1, with 8 bases identical to TRBD1. V lost 6 bases and J lost 8; bases outside the gene matches: 21. Germline lookup yields CDR1 SNHLY and CDR2 FYNNEI. CDR3 length: 18 amino acids.

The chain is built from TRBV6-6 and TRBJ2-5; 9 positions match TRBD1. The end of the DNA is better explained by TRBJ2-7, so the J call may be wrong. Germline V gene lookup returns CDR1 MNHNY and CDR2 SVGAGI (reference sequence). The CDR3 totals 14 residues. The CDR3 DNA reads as TGTGCCAGCAGTTGTCCGGGACAGGGTGGCGAGCAGTACTTC. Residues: CASSCPGQGGEQYF.

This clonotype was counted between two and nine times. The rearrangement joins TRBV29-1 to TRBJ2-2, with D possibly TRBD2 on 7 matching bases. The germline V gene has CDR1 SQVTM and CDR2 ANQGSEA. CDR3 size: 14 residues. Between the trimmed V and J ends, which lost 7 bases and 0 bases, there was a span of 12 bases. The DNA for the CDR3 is TGCAGCGCCGGGGGGCACGCGAACACCGGGGAGCTGTTTTTT. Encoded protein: CSAGGHANTGELFF.

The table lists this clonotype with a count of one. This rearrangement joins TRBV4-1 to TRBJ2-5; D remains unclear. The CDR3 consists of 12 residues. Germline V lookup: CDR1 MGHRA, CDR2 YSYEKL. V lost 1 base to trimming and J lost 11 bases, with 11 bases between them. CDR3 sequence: CASSQGYGQQYF. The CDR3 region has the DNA TGCGCCAGCAGCCAAGGTTATGGGCAGCAGTACTTC.

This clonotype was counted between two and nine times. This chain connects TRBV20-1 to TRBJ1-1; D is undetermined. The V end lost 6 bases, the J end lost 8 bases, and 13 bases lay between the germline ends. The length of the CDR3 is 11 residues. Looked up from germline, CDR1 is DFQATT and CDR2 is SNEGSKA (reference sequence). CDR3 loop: CSAISQAEAFF. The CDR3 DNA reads TGCAGTGCAATTTCCCAAGCGGAAGCTTTCTTT.

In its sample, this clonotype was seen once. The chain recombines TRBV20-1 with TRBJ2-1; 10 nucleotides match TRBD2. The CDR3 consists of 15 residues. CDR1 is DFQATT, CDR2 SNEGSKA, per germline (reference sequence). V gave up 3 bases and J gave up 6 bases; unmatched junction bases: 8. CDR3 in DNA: TGCAGTGCTAGGGGGCTAGCGGGAGCGGGCAATGAGCAGTTCTTC. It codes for CSARGLAGAGNEQFF.

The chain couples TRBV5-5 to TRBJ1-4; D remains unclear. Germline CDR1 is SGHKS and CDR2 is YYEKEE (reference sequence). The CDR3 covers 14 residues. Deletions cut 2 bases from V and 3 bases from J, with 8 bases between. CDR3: CASSFGPSNEKLFF. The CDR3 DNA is TGTGCCAGCAGCTTCGGACCTTCTAATGAAAAACTGTTTTTT.

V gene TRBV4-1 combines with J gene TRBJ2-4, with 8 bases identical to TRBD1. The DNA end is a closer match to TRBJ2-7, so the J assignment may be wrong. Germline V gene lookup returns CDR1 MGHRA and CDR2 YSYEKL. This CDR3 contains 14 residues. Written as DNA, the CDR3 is TGCGCCAGCAGCCAAGGTACAGGGGGGAACGAGCAGTACTTC. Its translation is CASSQGTGGNEQYF.

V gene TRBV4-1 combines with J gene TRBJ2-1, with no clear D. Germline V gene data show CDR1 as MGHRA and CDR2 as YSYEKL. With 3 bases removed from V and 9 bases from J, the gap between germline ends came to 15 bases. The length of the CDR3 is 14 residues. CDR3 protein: CASSQPLKAGEQFF. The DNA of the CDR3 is TGCGCCAGCAGCCAGCCATTAAAGGCCGGTGAGCAGTTCTTC.

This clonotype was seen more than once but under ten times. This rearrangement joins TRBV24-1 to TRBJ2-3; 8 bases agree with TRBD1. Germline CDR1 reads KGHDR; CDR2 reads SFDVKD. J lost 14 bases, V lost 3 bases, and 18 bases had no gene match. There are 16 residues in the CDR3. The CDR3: CATSDPSGGLDRYAYF. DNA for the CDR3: TGTGCCACCAGTGATCCCTCAGGGGGCCTCGACAGATACGCGTATTTT.

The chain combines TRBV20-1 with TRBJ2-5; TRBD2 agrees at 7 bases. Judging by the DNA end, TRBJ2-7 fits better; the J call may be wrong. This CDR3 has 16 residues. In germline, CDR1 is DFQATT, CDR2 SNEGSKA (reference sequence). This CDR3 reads CSARPSGDQSRYEQYF. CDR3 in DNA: TGCAGTGCCCGACCAAGCGGGGACCAAAGTAGGTACGAGCAGTACTTC.

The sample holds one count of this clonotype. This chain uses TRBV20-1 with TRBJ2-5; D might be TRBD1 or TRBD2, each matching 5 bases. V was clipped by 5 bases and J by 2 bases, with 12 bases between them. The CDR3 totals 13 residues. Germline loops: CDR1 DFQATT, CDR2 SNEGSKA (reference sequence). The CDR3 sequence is CSAGTGSQETQYF. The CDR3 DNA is TGCAGTGCTGGGACGGGGTCTCAAGAGACCCAGTACTTC.

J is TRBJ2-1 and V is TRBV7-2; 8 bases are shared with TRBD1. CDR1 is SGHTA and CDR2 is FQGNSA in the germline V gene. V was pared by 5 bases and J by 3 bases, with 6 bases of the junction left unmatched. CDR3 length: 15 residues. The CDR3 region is CASSTGQGRYNEQFF. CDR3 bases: TGTGCCAGCAGCACTGGACAGGGTCGCTACAATGAGCAGTTCTTC. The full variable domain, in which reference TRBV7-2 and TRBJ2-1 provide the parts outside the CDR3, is GAGVSQSPSNKVTEKGKDVELRCDPISGHTALYWYRQSLGQGLEFLIYFQGNSAPDKSGLPSDRFSAERTGGSVSTLTIQRTQQEDSAVYLCASSTGQGRYNEQFFGPGTRLTVL.